This is a list of T cell receptor beta chains from one sample in a study of blood T cell repertoires in COVID-19. Assay used: immunoSEQ multiplex PCR; TCRdb lists only in-frame clones, some missing. The table lists some 120,000 clones, more than 70% of them singletons. The specimen was peripheral blood. The receptors originated from a man older than 75 with active or convalescent COVID-19. Both conserved end residues are part of each CDR3. D genes are given only for firm matches. Part of the rows lack a size; the others show once, few, many or a class for expanded clones.

>TRBJ1-6|TRBV7-9|TRBD1|NA
TGTGCCAGCAGCCCCTACGGGACAGGGTATTCACCCCTCCACTTT
CASSPYGTGYSPLHF
>TRBJ2-2|TRBV6-4|NA|many
TGTGCCAGCAGTGATTCCTCCACCGGGGAGCTGTTTTTT
CASSDSSTGELFF
>TRBJ2-7|TRBV7-8|NA|NA
TGTGCCAGCAGCTTAACGGGCGAGCAGTACTTC
CASSLTGEQYF
>TRBJ1-2|TRBV2|NA|NA
TGTGCCAGCTCCCAATTTATTCCTCCAGGCGGCTACACCTTC
CASSQFIPPGGYTF
>TRBJ1-3|TRBV7-8|TRBD1|NA
TGTGCCAGCAGCTTACTGACAGGGACTGGAAACACCATATATTTT
CASSLLTGTGNTIYF
>TRBJ1-2|TRBV12-3/TRBV12-4|TRBD1|few
TGTGCCAGCAGCGCCGGGACAGGGAAAGGCTACACCTTC
CASSAGTGKGYTF
>TRBJ1-1|TRBV30|NA|NA
TGTGCCTCCGGTGGGAACACTGAAGCTTTCTTT
CASGGNTEAFF
>TRBJ1-1|TRBV3-1/TRBV3-2|TRBD1|NA
TGTGCCAGCGGGCTCCCAGGACAGGCTGGAGACACTGAAGCTTTCTTT
CASGLPGQAGDTEAFF
>TRBJ1-2|TRBV9|TRBD1|NA
TGTGCCAGCAGCGTAATCGACAGGGGAAACTATGGCTACACCTTC
CASSVIDRGNYGYTF
>TRBJ2-5|TRBV2|TRBD2|NA
TGTGCCAGCAGTGAAGGCAAGCGGGGGGGGTACCAAGAGACCCAGTACTTC
CASSEGKRGGYQETQYF
>TRBJ2-1|TRBV5-1|TRBD2|once
TGCGCCAGCAGCACTAGCGGTAGCTCCTACAATGAGCAGTTCTTC
CASSTSGSSYNEQFF
>TRBJ1-4|TRBV6-6|TRBD1|NA
TGTGCCAGCAGTGGACAGGGAAATTATGAAAAACTGTTTTTT
CASSGQGNYEKLFF
>TRBJ1-1|TRBV5-1|NA|few
TGCGCCAGCGGAGAAACGACTGAAGCTTTCTTT
CASGETTEAFF
>TRBJ2-3|TRBV6-5|NA|NA
TGTGCCAGCATGCAGGTGGGCACAGATACGCAGTATTTT
CASMQVGTDTQYF
>TRBJ2-5|TRBV29-1|TRBD1|NA
TGCAGCGTGAGGGACAGGGAGCGGCAGACCCAGTACTTC
CSVRDRERQTQYF
>TRBJ2-2|TRBV19|TRBD2|once
TGTGCCAGTAGTTCCCGGACTAGCGGGGGGGCTGTGTCTCTCGGGGAGCTGTTTTTT
CASSSRTSGGAVSLGELFF
>TRBJ2-3|TRBV23-1|NA|NA
TGCGCCAGCACTTTCCACAGGGACCACAACACAGATACGCAGTATTTT
CASTFHRDHNTDTQYF
>TRBJ2-1|TRBV6-2/TRBV6-3|NA|NA
TGTGCCAGCAGTGGCGACTACGGACGGGGCTCCTACAATGAGCAGTTCTTC
CASSGDYGRGSYNEQFF
>TRBJ1-2|TRBV19|TRBD1|NA
TGTGCCAGTACCCTGCTCAGGGGGGCTGGTGGCTACACCTTC
CASTLLRGAGGYTF
>TRBJ2-2|TRBV4-1|TRBD2|few
TGCGCCAGCAGCCAAGATCTAACTAGCGGGGGGTTTAGGGAGCTGTTTTTT
CASSQDLTSGGFRELFF
>TRBJ2-6|TRBV3-1/TRBV3-2|TRBD2|NA
TGTGCCAGCAGCCCCCCGGAGGAGCGGGGTTCCTCTGGGGCCAACGTCCTGACTTTC
CASSPPEERGSSGANVLTF
>TRBJ2-7|TRBV2|NA|NA
TGTGCCAGCAGTGTCGGAGACAGCGAGACCTACGAGCAGTACTTC
CASSVGDSETYEQYF
>TRBJ2-7|TRBV6-2/TRBV6-3|NA|NA
TGTGCCAGCAGTTATCCTTCTGGGCCCCACGAGCAGTACTTC
CASSYPSGPHEQYF
>TRBJ2-7|TRBV10-3|NA|NA
TGTGCCATCAGTGAGTCTAACGGGGTCTACGAGCAGTACTTC
CAISESNGVYEQYF
>TRBJ2-7|TRBV7-9|NA|few
TGTGCCACGTCCGATCCGGGACAAACCTACGAGCAGTACTTC
CATSDPGQTYEQYF
>TRBJ2-1|TRBV5-1|TRBD2|NA
TGCGCCAGCAGCTCCCGACTAGCGGGGGGGCAGAATGAGCAGTTCTTC
CASSSRLAGGQNEQFF
>TRBJ1-5|TRBV19|TRBD1|NA
TGTGCCAGTAGTATGAGGACAGGGGACATTCAGCCCCAGCATTTT
CASSMRTGDIQPQHF
>TRBJ1-4|TRBV21-1|NA|NA
TGTGCCAGCACTACGAAGAGGAACAGGGGGCGCCCAACTAATGAAAAACTGTTTTTT
CASTTKRNRGRPTNEKLFF
>TRBJ1-1|TRBV6-5|NA|NA
TGTGCCAGCAGTCTACGGACAGAGAACACTGAAGCTTTCTTT
CASSLRTENTEAFF
>TRBJ2-6|TRBV29-1|NA|NA
TGCAGCGTTGCTATCTCTGGGGCCAACGTCCTGACTTTC
CSVAISGANVLTF
>TRBJ2-5|TRBV6-2/TRBV6-3|NA|once
TGTGCCAGCAGTTACTTACTGGGGGCGCGGGAGACCCAGTACTTC
CASSYLLGARETQYF
>TRBJ1-1|TRBV7-3|NA|NA
TGTGCCAGCAGCTCACAGGGAGACACTGAAGCTTTCTTT
CASSSQGDTEAFF
>TRBJ1-4|TRBV29-1|NA|NA
TGCAGCGTTGAAGATCGTACTAATGAAAAACTGTTTTTT
CSVEDRTNEKLFF
>TRBJ2-7|TRBV7-2|TRBD2|NA
TGTGCCAGCAGCTTGATGGGGACTAGTAGCTACGAGCAGTACTTC
CASSLMGTSSYEQYF
>TRBJ1-2|TRBV19|NA|NA
TGTGCCAGTAGTATCGACAGCTATGGCTACACCTTC
CASSIDSYGYTF
>TRBJ1-5|TRBV5-1|NA|NA
TGCGCCAGCAGCGATGGGCCAGGTAGCAATCAGCCCCAGCATTTT
CASSDGPGSNQPQHF
>TRBJ1-1|TRBV9|TRBD1|NA
TGTGCCAGCAGCGCGACCGGGACAGGGGTCGGCACTGAAGCTTTCTTT
CASSATGTGVGTEAFF
>TRBJ1-6|TRBV6-2/TRBV6-3|NA|NA
TGTGCCAGCAGTTACTCGAGCAGGTCGAGCTCCTATAATTCACCCCTCCACTTT
CASSYSSRSSSYNSPLHF
>TRBJ1-4|TRBV9|TRBD1|NA
TGTGCCAGCAGCGGCCTGGACAGGGGGCCGGATGAAAAACTGTTTTTT
CASSGLDRGPDEKLFF
>TRBJ2-6|TRBV4-1|NA|NA
TGCGCCAGCAGCCAAGTGGCAGGTGGGGCCAACGTCCTGACTTTC
CASSQVAGGANVLTF
>TRBJ2-1|TRBV9|TRBD2|NA
TGTGCCAGCAGCGTAGAAGGTAGCGGGGAGGCAAATGAGCAGTTCTTC
CASSVEGSGEANEQFF
>TRBJ2-1|TRBV11-2|TRBD1|NA
TGTGCCAGCAGCGATCCTACAACAGGGGGCAATGAGCAGTTCTTC
CASSDPTTGGNEQFF
>TRBJ2-7|TRBV28|TRBD1|NA
TGTGCCAGCAGTTCCCCCGCCGGGACAGGGGTGATGATGCAGTACTTC
CASSSPAGTGVMMQYF
>TRBJ2-5|TRBV7-2|TRBD2|NA
TGTGCCAGCAGCCAGGGAGCGGGGGCCAACCTGGGGGAGACCCAGTACTTC
CASSQGAGANLGETQYF
>TRBJ1-2|TRBV4-2|NA|NA
TGTGCCAGCAGCCAAGATGGGCGTAACTATGGCTACACCTTC
CASSQDGRNYGYTF
>TRBJ2-5|TRBV15|TRBD2|NA
TGTGCCACCAGCAGAGATTCAGCGGGGGGACAAGAGACCCAGTACTTC
CATSRDSAGGQETQYF
>TRBJ1-1|TRBV6-5|TRBD1|NA
TGTGCCAGCAACAAGGGACAGCAGAACACTGAAGCTTTCTTT
CASNKGQQNTEAFF
>TRBJ1-3|TRBV7-9|TRBD1|NA
TGTGCCAGCAGCACCGGGACAGAGATTGGAAACACCATATATTTT
CASSTGTEIGNTIYF
>TRBJ2-3|TRBV19|TRBD2|NA
TGTGCCAGTAGTCCGGGGACCGGGACTAGCGGGGGGGCGCTAGGCACAGATACGCAGTATTTT
CASSPGTGTSGGALGTDTQYF
>TRBJ2-7|TRBV7-2|NA|once
TGTGCCAGCAGCAACGGGAAATACGAGCAGTACTTC
CASSNGKYEQYF
>TRBJ1-6|TRBV6-1|NA|NA
TGTGCCAGCAGTGACGGGACTCAGGGTTCACCCCTCCACTTT
CASSDGTQGSPLHF
>TRBJ2-1|TRBV9|TRBD2|NA
TGTGCCAGCAGCGGACTAGCGGGGGGCCGGGTAGAAGAGCAGTTCTTC
CASSGLAGGRVEEQFF
>TRBJ2-3|TRBV19|TRBD1|once
TGTGCCAGTCAAGCCGGACAGGGACACACAGATACGCAGTATTTT
CASQAGQGHTDTQYF
>TRBJ2-1|TRBV29-1|TRBD1|NA
TGCAGCGTTGAAGGAACAACCGCAGGGGGCTTAAACTACAATGAGCAGTTCTTC
CSVEGTTAGGLNYNEQFF
>TRBJ1-1|TRBV18|NA|NA
TGTGCCAGCTCACTACAGGGTGGGACTGAAGCTTTCTTT
CASSLQGGTEAFF
>TRBJ2-5|TRBV2|TRBD2|NA
TGTGCCAGCAGTGATCCTAGCGGGGCTCAAGAGACCCAGTACTTC
CASSDPSGAQETQYF